The 26 T cell receptor beta chains in this list originate from one sample, sequenced in a study of control samples from healthy donors and cancer patients. Clones were sequenced by immunoSEQ multiplex PCR, and TCRdb holds only the in-frame ones, with some missing. Altogether 250,000 to 300,000 clones are present, 82% being singletons, with the ten largest covering about an eighth. The sequenced material came from PBMCs. These receptors all come from a woman between 55 and 75 years old with lung cancer.

The gene calls are TRBV10-2 and TRBJ2-1, with 9 bases fitting TRBD2. Germline V gives CDR1 WSHSY, CDR2 SAAADI. After removal of 7 bases from V and 5 bases from J, the junction contained 6 bases not matched to a gene. This CDR3 comprises 14 residues. CDR3 sequence (DNA): TGCGCCAGCAAGGGACTAGCAGCCCACAATGAGCAGTTCTTC. This encodes CASKGLAAHNEQFF.

This sequence joins TRBV7-6 and TRBJ1-1; no clear D. The germline CDR1 and CDR2 sequences are SGHVS and FNYEAQ. Trimming shortened V by 1 base and J by 1 base, and 4 bases separated the two germline ends. The CDR3 sequence is 13 residues long. The CDR3 region has the DNA TGTGCCAGCAGCTTAGAACAGAACACTGAAGCTTTCTTT. Translation: CASSLEQNTEAFF.

The chain joins TRBV7-9 to TRBJ2-1; D may correspond to TRBD1 or TRBD2 (5 bases each). The CDR3 length is 16 residues. Germline CDR1 is SEHNR and CDR2 is FQNEAQ (reference sequence). Trimming cost V 3 bases and J 3 bases, with 15 bases left between them. CDR3 residues: CASSFLPRGDYNEQFF. The CDR3 coding sequence is TGTGCCAGCAGCTTCCTACCTCGAGGGGACTACAATGAGCAGTTCTTC.

The chain couples TRBV11-2 to TRBJ2-7; TRBD1 aligns across 9 bases. Germline V gene lookup returns CDR1 SGHAT and CDR2 FQNNGV. J gave up 7 bases and V 4 bases, and 8 bases lay outside the gene matches. The CDR3 is made up of 14 amino acids. CDR3 region: CASSSYRGQGEQYF. Here the CDR3 DNA reads TGTGCCAGCAGCTCTTACAGGGGGCAGGGGGAGCAGTACTTC.

The J gene is TRBJ2-7, the V gene TRBV27; 8 bases line up with TRBD1. There are 14 residues in the CDR3. Germline CDR1 is MNHEY and CDR2 is SMNVEV (reference sequence). Trimming removed 4 bases from V and 6 bases from J; junction bases left unmatched: 8. The CDR3 coding sequence is TGTGCCAGCAGTTATACAGGGGGGATCCGCGAGCAGTACTTC. This encodes CASSYTGGIREQYF.

V gene TRBV12-3 or TRBV12-4 combines with J gene TRBJ1-2; no clear D. The CDR3 runs 13 residues. V was trimmed by 7 bases and J by 0 bases, leaving 9 bases between them. The CDR3 reads CASTLGTNYGYTF. DNA for the CDR3: TGTGCCAGCACCCTGGGGACTAACTATGGCTACACCTTC.

The chain couples TRBV3-1 (or the pseudogene TRBV3-2) to TRBJ2-7, with D perhaps matching TRBD1 (6 bases). The CDR3 has 12 residues. V lost 2 bases, J lost 7 bases, and 9 bases lay in between. From germline, CDR1 is LGHDT and CDR2 YNNKEL (reference sequence). The CDR3 sequence: CASSQRDTEQYF. CDR3 DNA: TGTGCCAGCAGCCAACGGGACACAGAGCAGTACTTC.

This clone was recorded a few times. The identical CDR3 is also encoded by other nucleotide sequences in the sample. This chain joins TRBV9 and TRBJ2-5, with D unclear. Trimming shortened V by 0 bases and J by 5 bases, and 14 bases separated the two germline ends. Germline V gene data show CDR1 as SGDLS and CDR2 as YYNGEE. The CDR3 consists of 15 residues. DNA for the CDR3: TGTGCCAGCAGCGTAGTTGGGCAGTTAGAGGAGACCCAGTACTTC. Amino acids: CASSVVGQLEETQYF.

The chain employs TRBV4-1 and TRBJ1-1; D ambiguous. V was trimmed by 4 bases and J by 0 bases, leaving 18 bases between them. There are 17 residues in the CDR3. Per the germline V gene, CDR1 is MGHRA and CDR2 is YSYEKL. For the CDR3, the DNA is TGCGCCAGCAGCCGCCGCCCGCCGGAGGCCTTGAACACTGAAGCTTTCTTT. This codes for CASSRRPPEALNTEAFF.

As for this clone: This sample includes further DNA sequences coding for the same CDR3. The chain recombines TRBV29-1 with TRBJ2-7, with 9 bases identical to TRBD2. V gave up 6 bases and J gave up 2 bases; unmatched junction bases: 2. CDR1 is SQVTM, CDR2 ANQGSEA, per germline. The CDR3 length is 12 residues. The CDR3 region is CSVAGGPYEQYF. DNA for the CDR3: TGCAGCGTCGCGGGGGGGCCCTACGAGCAGTACTTC.

The chain is built from TRBV3-1 (or the pseudogene TRBV3-2) and TRBJ2-2, with 11 bases identical to TRBD2. J was trimmed by 3 bases and V by 5 bases; bases with no gene match: 5. CDR1 and CDR2 from the germline V gene are LGHDT and YNNKEL (reference sequence). This CDR3 spans 16 amino acids. CDR3 amino acids: CASSSASGRYTGELFF. The CDR3, as DNA: TGTGCCAGCAGCTCCGCTAGCGGGAGGTACACCGGGGAGCTGTTTTTT.

This chain uses TRBV5-8 with TRBJ1-6; D is possibly TRBD1 (5 bases). There are 14 residues in the CDR3. Trimming shortened V by 1 base and J by 10 bases, and 12 bases separated the two germline ends. Germline V gene data show CDR1 as SGHTS and CDR2 as YDEGEE. Here the CDR3 reads CASSLLEGYSPLHF. The CDR3, as DNA: TGTGCCAGCAGCTTGCTCGAGGGGTACTCACCCCTCCACTTT.

The chain couples TRBV5-1 to TRBJ1-2; D call uncertain. V was trimmed by 0 bases and J by 8 bases, leaving 17 bases between them. The germline CDR1 and CDR2 sequences are SGHRS and YFSETQ. This CDR3 is 15 amino acids long. The CDR3 loop reads CASSLALSGAQGYTF. The CDR3 DNA reads as TGCGCCAGCAGCTTGGCCCTCAGTGGCGCTCAAGGCTACACCTTC.

The genes are TRBV9 and TRBJ2-2; 8 positions match TRBD2. CDR1 is SGDLS and CDR2 is YYNGEE in the germline V gene. The CDR3 consists of 17 residues. With 0 bases clipped from V and 6 bases from J, the junction kept 10 bases outside the gene matches. The CDR3 protein is CASSVGPGTSGSGELFF. Here the CDR3 DNA reads TGTGCCAGCAGCGTAGGCCCCGGGACTAGTGGGTCCGGGGAGCTGTTTTTT.

The chain uses TRBV19 and TRBJ2-1; no clear D. Germline V gene sequence: CDR1 LNHDA, CDR2 SQIVND (reference sequence). Trimming left V 7 bases short and J 5 bases short, with 3 bases between. This CDR3 is built from 10 residues. CDR3 nucleotide sequence: TGTGCCAGTACCCACAATGAGCAGTTCTTC. This codes for CASTHNEQFF. The full variable domain, rest sourced from reference TRBV19 and TRBJ2-1, is DGGITQSPKYLFRKEGQNVTLSCEQNLNHDAMYWYRQDPGQGLRLIYYSQIVNDFQKGDIAEGYSVSREKKESFPLTVTSAQKNPTAFYLCASTHNEQFFGPGTRLTVL.

This clone was detected only once. The rearrangement links TRBV9 to TRBJ1-3, with no clear D. Germline-derived CDR1 and CDR2 are SGDLS and YYNGEE. The CDR3 is 13 residues long. The V and J ends lost 4 bases and 4 bases respectively, with 9 bases between them. The chain's CDR3 is CASSPHPGNTIYF. CDR3 DNA: TGTGCCAGCAGCCCCCACCCGGGAAACACCATATATTTT.

The chain uses TRBV5-1 and TRBJ2-3; no firm D call. The CDR3 runs 11 residues. From germline, CDR1 is SGHRS and CDR2 YFSETQ. V lost 4 bases, J lost 3 bases, and 3 bases lay in between. CDR3 nucleotide sequence: TGCGCCAGCAGCGATACAGATACGCAGTATTTT. It yields the protein CASSDTDTQYF.

Here the CDR3 reads CASSQVAGGSGWGKTQYF. For the CDR3, the DNA is TGTGCCAGCAGCCAAGTGGCGGGGGGGTCCGGTTGGGGAAAGACCCAGTACTTC. The chain carries TRBV3-1 (or the pseudogene TRBV3-2) and TRBJ2-5; 9 bases align to TRBD2. The V gene end was trimmed by 1 base and the J gene end by 6 bases; junction bases not matched to a gene: 15. CDR3 length equals 18 residues. Germline assignment: CDR1 LGHDT and CDR2 YNNKEL (reference sequence).

The chain uses TRBV27 and TRBJ1-1; possible D gene TRBD1, 5 bases. Trimming took off 1 base at V and 10 bases at J, with 10 bases between the two ends. The CDR3 loop spans 12 amino acids. CDR1 is MNHEY, CDR2 SMNVEV, per germline (reference sequence). CDR3 sequence: CASSLYQGAAFF. For the CDR3, the DNA is TGTGCCAGCAGTTTATACCAGGGTGCAGCTTTCTTT.

The V call is TRBV6-2 or TRBV6-3, the J call TRBJ2-1, with 7 bases matching TRBD2. There are 16 residues in the CDR3. Trimming cost V 6 bases and J 0 bases; bases outside gene matches: 8. The germline V gene encodes CDR1 MNHEY and CDR2 SVGEGT. DNA for the CDR3: TGTGCCAGCAGCGCGCGGGGGACTGGCTCCTACAATGAGCAGTTCTTC. As protein: CASSARGTGSYNEQFF.

This clone was detected only a few times. The V gene is TRBV7-4, the J gene TRBJ1-5; the D gene is possibly TRBD1 (5 bases). CDR3 length: 14 residues. The V end lost 2 bases, the J end lost 0 bases, and 5 bases lay between the germline ends. Germline V gene lookup returns CDR1 SGHVT and CDR2 SQSDAQ. The CDR3 loop reads CASSLQGSNQPQHF. The CDR3 coding sequence is TGTGCCAGCAGCTTACAGGGTAGCAATCAGCCCCAGCATTTT.

The chain has TRBV30 and TRBJ2-3, with D perhaps TRBD2 (6 bases). This CDR3 is 12 amino acids long. V was shortened by 3 bases and J by 5 bases, with 9 bases between the two germline ends. Per germline, CDR1 GTSNPN and CDR2 SVGIG (reference sequence). The CDR3 loop is CAWRRDGDTQYF. The CDR3 nucleotides are TGTGCCTGGAGGCGGGACGGAGATACGCAGTATTTT. Using reference TRBV30 and TRBJ2-3 for the parts outside the CDR3, the full variable domain is SQTIHQWPATLVQPVGSPLSLECTVEGTSNPNLYWYRQAAGRGLQLLFYSVGIGQISSEVPQNLSASRPQDRQFILSSKKLLLSDSGFYLCAWRRDGDTQYFGPGTRLTVL.

This clone appeared once. V is TRBV6-5 and J is TRBJ2-3; D ambiguous. Trimming pared 0 bases from V and 4 bases from J, leaving 5 bases between. Germline V lookup: CDR1 MNHEY, CDR2 SVGAGI. This CDR3 comprises 13 residues. CDR3 region: CASSYSAPDTQYF. CDR3 coding DNA: TGTGCCAGCAGTTACTCCGCCCCAGATACGCAGTATTTT.

This chain links TRBV5-1 with TRBJ1-1; a weak D match, TRBD1 (5 bases). The CDR3 sequence is 15 residues long. The germline V gene encodes CDR1 SGHRS and CDR2 YFSETQ. The V gene lost 0 bases and the J gene lost 0 bases, with 9 bases spanning the gap. The CDR3 DNA is TGCGCCAGCAGCTTGGCTCGGGGGATGAACACTGAAGCTTTCTTT. As protein: CASSLARGMNTEAFF.

This chain connects TRBV9 to TRBJ2-2; 8 nucleotides line up with TRBD1. The CDR3 is made up of 14 amino acids. CDR1 SGDLS and CDR2 YYNGEE come from the germline V gene. Trimming removed 5 bases from V and 6 bases from J; junction bases left unmatched: 6. CDR3 DNA: TGTGCCAGCAGAACCGGACAGGGTGCCGGGGAGCTGTTTTTT. Translating gives CASRTGQGAGELFF.

The J gene is TRBJ2-5, the V gene TRBV10-3; 10 bases fit TRBD2. The length of the CDR3 is 16 residues. Per germline, CDR1 ENHRY and CDR2 SYGVKD. V was clipped by 7 bases and J by 1 base; unmatched bases: 9. This CDR3 is CAIKVNSGGPQETQYF. The CDR3, as DNA: TGTGCCATCAAGGTCAATAGCGGGGGGCCCCAAGAGACCCAGTACTTC.